The 5 T cell receptor beta chains reported below all come from one sample, sequenced in a study of T-cell reconstitution after alpha-beta-depleted transplantation in children. The TCRbeta library incorporated unique molecular identifiers. TCRdb reprocessed the PCR reads with MiXCR, giving one entry per CDR3 protein. This table has 700,000 to 950,000 distinct CDR3 sequences, 16% appearing once. The sample consisted of PBMCs, mostly from graft donor cells, taken 360 days after TCRalphabeta/CD19-depleted stem cell transplant. The source of these receptors is a male patient under 18 who had a stem cell transplant for acute lymphoblastic leukemia, so the T cells may come from the graft donor.

This clonotype was picked up a small number of times. The chain employs TRBV20-1 and TRBJ1-1; maybe TRBD1 (5 bases). V lost 3 bases and J 11 bases, leaving 13 bases between the germline ends. The germline V gene has CDR1 DFQATT and CDR2 SNEGSKA (reference sequence). The CDR3 is 11 amino acids. The chain's CDR3 is CSARDKGSAFF. DNA of the CDR3: TGCAGTGCTAGGGACAAGGGGTCGGCTTTCTTT.

About this clonotype itself: A much larger clone lies a single base off, so this may be a read error. The CDR3 DNA is TGCAGTGCTAGAGATGGGCGGGGGTCGGAGACCCAGTACTTC. Its translation: CSARDGRGSETQYF. The chain uses TRBV20-1 and TRBJ2-5; 7 nucleotides match TRBD2. From germline, CDR1 is DFQATT and CDR2 SNEGSKA (reference sequence). The CDR3 runs 14 residues. V gave up 0 bases and J gave up 5 bases; unmatched junction bases: 6.

The CDR3 reads CASSSTFQDSALRKLFF. In DNA, the CDR3 is TGTGCCAGCAGCTCCACCTTTCAAGACAGCGCTCTGAGGAAACTGTTTTTT. The rearrangement links TRBV7-9 to TRBJ1-4, with a tentative D call TRBD1 (5 bases). Trimming cost V 4 bases and J 11 bases, with 26 bases left between them. CDR1 and CDR2 (germline): SEHNR, FQNEAQ (reference sequence). CDR3 size: 17 residues. The full variable domain, in which reference TRBV7-9 and TRBJ1-4 provide the parts outside the CDR3, is DTGVSQNPRHKITKRGQNVTFRCDPISEHNRLYWYRQTLGQGPEFLTYFQNEAQLEKSRLLSDRFSAERPKGSFSTLEIQRTEQGDSAMYLCASSSTFQDSALRKLFFGSGTQLSVL.

The rearrangement uses TRBV2 and TRBJ2-1; tentatively, D is TRBD2 (6 bases). CDR1 and CDR2 from the germline V gene are SNHLY and FYNNEI. Trimming removed 4 bases from V and 10 bases from J, with 17 bases in between. This CDR3 has 14 residues. CDR3: CASSAGDGGQEQFF. DNA for the CDR3: TGTGCCAGCAGTGCGGGGGACGGAGGACAAGAGCAGTTCTTC.

In this sample, this clonotype turned up a few times. This chain links TRBV9 with TRBJ2-7; TRBD2 might be the D (5 bases). The germline V gene encodes CDR1 SGDLS and CDR2 YYNGEE. Trimming left V 0 bases short and J 1 base short, with 14 bases between. The CDR3 sequence is 16 residues long. Here the CDR3 reads CASSVAGTESSYEQYF. The CDR3 nucleotides are TGTGCCAGCAGCGTAGCGGGAACAGAGTCATCCTACGAGCAGTACTTC.